This TCR beta chain was identified in a study of PD-1 blockade in mismatch repair-deficient tumors. All patients were mismatch repair deficient, assessed by either PCR or immunohistochemistry. Overall study findings and caveats: After pembrolizumab, tumor-resident clones rose rapidly, then generally contracted before radiologic responses.

Some clones are missing from TCRdb's copy, which holds only in-frame ones; the method was immunoSEQ multiplex PCR. This table holds approximately 16,000 clones, over 70% found once. Worth noting for this clone: Its target is unknown.

This CDR3 region has 13 residues. Between the trimmed V and J ends, which lost 5 bases and 6 bases, there was a span of 14 bases. Per the germline V gene, CDR1 is SGHTA and CDR2 is FQGNSA. The chain combines TRBV7-2 with TRBJ2-7; possible D gene TRBD1, 6 bases. Sequencing was performed on PBMCs, taken roughly 23 weeks after starting pembrolizumab. This TCR was sampled from an adult with mismatch repair-deficient cancer. The CDR3 region is CASSRNKDSEQYF. The DNA of the CDR3 is TGTGCCAGCAGCCGAAATAAGGACAGCGAGCAGTACTTC.